This TCR beta chain was sequenced in a study of control samples from healthy donors and cancer patients. TCRdb keeps only in-frame clones here, not all; method: immunoSEQ multiplex PCR. This sample has 150,000 to 200,000 clones, with about 90% found just once. Per germline, CDR1 SQVTM and CDR2 ANQGSEA. With 4 bases removed from V and 5 bases from J, the gap between germline ends came to 14 bases. This CDR3 is built from 14 residues. The TCR sequence derives from a woman in her twenties or thirties in good health. The chain has TRBV29-1 and TRBJ2-2; D is possibly TRBD2 (6 bases). Sequencing input: blood. This CDR3 reads CSVAPGLPTGELFF. DNA for the CDR3: TGCAGCGTTGCCCCGGGACTCCCGACCGGGGAGCTGTTTTTT.